This TCR beta chain was sequenced for a study of T cell changes during pregnancy in multiple sclerosis. TCRdb keeps only in-frame clones here, not all; method: immunoSEQ multiplex PCR. The table includes 64,000 or so clones, about 92% detected once. There are 17 residues in the CDR3. V was cut by 4 bases and J by 3 bases, with 18 bases left in between. Germline CDR1 SGHDN, CDR2 FVKESK. The sequencing here drew on peripheral blood, taken in the first trimester of pregnancy. The chain is built from TRBV14 and TRBJ2-2, with a possible D match to TRBD1 (5 bases). This receptor was taken from a female donor with multiple sclerosis, enrolled in a pregnancy study. The CDR3: CASSLLLGASYTGELFF. The CDR3 coding sequence is TGTGCCAGCAGCCTCCTGCTAGGGGCTTCCTACACCGGGGAGCTGTTTTTT.